What follows describes a single T cell receptor (beta chain). This entry comes from a study of tumor-infiltrating lymphocytes in oesophageal squamous cell carcinoma. The CDR3 is made up of 15 amino acids. Germline loops: CDR1 SEHNR, CDR2 FQNEAQ (reference sequence). Losses at the gene ends were 5 bases for V and 4 bases for J; bases not matched to a gene: 8. Using its own MiXCR run on the PCR reads, TCRdb lists one record per CDR3 protein. The sample includes 11,000 to 15,000 distinct CDR3 sequences, 46% seen only once; the top ten take 40% to 55%. This receptor was identified in a male donor with esophageal squamous cell carcinoma. The sequencing input was blood. This chain uses TRBV7-9 with TRBJ2-3; 8 bases are a match to TRBD1. The CDR3 reads CASSPSGQGSDTQYF. The CDR3 DNA follows: TGTGCCAGCAGCCCCTCCGGACAGGGATCAGATACGCAGTATTTT.